These 30 T cell receptor beta chains came from one sample sequenced in a study of blood T cell repertoires in COVID-19. TCRdb's copy holds only in-frame clones and misses some; the assay was immunoSEQ multiplex PCR. In the table there are 250,000 to 300,000 clones, about 81% of which are singletons. Sequences were obtained from PBMCs or T cells enriched from blood (not recorded which). Source of these receptors: a man aged 25 to 40 with acute COVID-19.

The chain employs TRBV6-5 and TRBJ1-2; TRBD1 matches 8 bases. CDR1 is MNHEY, CDR2 SVGAGI, per germline. The CDR3 is 15 residues long. The junction had 10 bases not matched to a gene; V was cut back by 6 bases and J by 4 bases. This CDR3 is CASRGARDRSYGYTF. The CDR3 bases are TGTGCCAGCAGGGGAGCCCGGGACAGGAGCTATGGCTACACCTTC.

The rearrangement joins TRBV14 to TRBJ1-2; D is ambiguous. Germline loops: CDR1 SGHDN, CDR2 FVKESK. The CDR3 length is 14 residues. V dropped 1 base and J dropped 4 bases, with 10 bases sitting between them. The CDR3 bases are TGTGCCAGCAGCCAAGCCCACATCCTCTATGGCTACACCTTC. Its translation: CASSQAHILYGYTF.

This rearrangement joins TRBV28 to TRBJ1-5; D is uncertain. The germline gives CDR1 MDHEN, CDR2 SYDVKM. The CDR3 covers 14 residues. V was pared by 2 bases and J by 11 bases, with 16 bases between. The DNA of the CDR3 is TGTGCCAGCAGTTTAATCACATCTCCGCGGGCCCAGCATTTT. Its protein is CASSLITSPRAQHF.

The V call is TRBV28, the J call TRBJ2-7; TRBD1 matches 9 bases. The trim removed 3 bases at V and 7 bases at J, leaving 7 bases unmatched. Germline CDR1 MDHEN, CDR2 SYDVKM. There are 14 residues in the CDR3. The CDR3 is CASSFGDRAGEQYV. DNA of the CDR3: TGTGCCAGCAGTTTCGGGGACAGGGCGGGAGAGCAGTACGTC.

This clone came up once. The chain joins TRBV6-2 or TRBV6-3 to TRBJ2-7; D may be TRBD1 (5 bases). Germline CDR1 reads MNHEY; CDR2 reads SVGEGT. V gave up 2 bases and J gave up 5 bases, with 10 bases separating them. This CDR3 comprises 13 residues. CDR3 amino acids: CASSYPGFDEQYV. CDR3 in DNA: TGTGCCAGCAGTTACCCAGGGTTCGACGAGCAGTACGTC.

This chain links TRBV7-2 with TRBJ1-2, with TRBD1 matching over 8 bases. This CDR3 comprises 15 residues. Germline CDR1 is SGHTA and CDR2 is FQGNSA. The V gene end was trimmed by 3 bases and the J gene end by 10 bases; junction bases not matched to a gene: 13. The CDR3 nucleotides read TGTGCCAGCAGCTTGGACCTCGGACAGGGTGCTACCTACACCTTC. Protein sequence: CASSLDLGQGATYTF.

This clone has just a few counts. The chain is built from TRBV29-1 and TRBJ2-4, with 8 bases identical to TRBD1. With 6 bases clipped from V and 3 bases from J, the junction kept 7 bases outside the gene matches. This CDR3 comprises 14 residues. CDR1 and CDR2 (germline): SQVTM, ANQGSEA. This CDR3 reads CSVSGQGNKNIQYF. The CDR3, as DNA: TGCAGCGTGAGTGGACAGGGCAACAAAAACATTCAGTACTTC.

The chain links TRBV15 to TRBJ2-6, with 9 bases matching TRBD1. From germline, CDR1 is LNHNV and CDR2 YYDKDF (reference sequence). Trimming took 3 bases from V and 0 from J; bases not matched to a gene: 9. The CDR3 has 19 residues. CDR3 residues: CATSSARTGDFSGANVLTF. The CDR3 coding sequence is TGTGCCACCAGCAGCGCCAGGACAGGGGATTTCTCTGGGGCCAACGTCCTGACTTTC.

This clone was recorded only once. The V gene is TRBV28, the J gene TRBJ2-7, with a possible D match to TRBD1 (7 bases). V was pared by 6 bases and J by 4 bases, with 16 bases between. The CDR3 has 14 amino acids. The germline CDR1 and CDR2 sequences are MDHEN and SYDVKM. CDR3 region: CASRQQGRRYEQYV. The CDR3 DNA is TGTGCCAGCAGACAACAGGGGAGGAGGTACGAGCAGTACGTC.

The V and J genes are TRBV10-3 and TRBJ1-1, with D hard to call. Germline values: CDR1 ENHRY, CDR2 SYGVKD. V lost 2 bases and J 5 bases, leaving 9 bases between the germline ends. The CDR3 is 13 residues long. In DNA form, the CDR3 reads TGTGCCATCAGTGAGGCAGTAAGTACTGAAGCTTTCTTT. Residues: CAISEAVSTEAFF.

The V call is TRBV11-2, the J call TRBJ1-6; the D gene is possibly TRBD1 (5 bases). Trimming removed 4 bases at V and 17 bases at J, with 12 bases between. The CDR3 runs to 11 residues. The V gene's germline CDR1 is SGHAT and CDR2 FQNNGV. The CDR3 region is CASSSTGTFHF. CDR3 in DNA: TGTGCCAGCAGCTCAACCGGGACTTTCCACTTT.

This clone showed up just once. V and J are TRBV7-9 and TRBJ2-1; D remains ambiguous. This CDR3 spans 12 amino acids. V was clipped by 3 bases and J by 9 bases, with 9 bases between them. CDR1 is SEHNR, CDR2 FQNEAQ, per germline (reference sequence). The CDR3: CASSFSRGEQFF. DNA for the CDR3: TGTGCCAGCAGCTTTAGCAGAGGTGAGCAGTTCTTC.

This clone was detected a few times. The V gene is TRBV6-4, the J gene TRBJ2-3; 10 bases are a match to TRBD2. The CDR3 length is 17 residues. In germline, CDR1 is MRHNA, CDR2 SNTAGT. The V and J ends lost 0 bases and 6 bases, in that order; junction bases with no gene match: 9. DNA of the CDR3: TGTGCCAGCAGTGACTCGGCCGGAGCGGGAGGGCCGGATACGCAGTATTTT. Translation gives CASSDSAGAGGPDTQYF.

This clone was counted once. This chain uses TRBV19 with TRBJ1-2; D is unclear. CDR3 length: 15 residues. The V end was cut by 5 bases, the J end by 3 bases, with 16 bases between. Germline-derived CDR1 and CDR2 are LNHDA and SQIVND (reference sequence). CDR3 nucleotide sequence: TGTGCCAGTAGTCCACGTCGTATGGGCGACTATGGCTACACCTTC. Its translation is CASSPRRMGDYGYTF.

The chain has TRBV27 and TRBJ1-2; 7 bases are shared with TRBD1. CDR1 and CDR2 from the germline V gene are MNHEY and SMNVEV (reference sequence). The CDR3 totals 15 residues. V lost 2 bases and J lost 7; bases outside the gene matches: 10. The CDR3 sequence is CASSLRETGRGGYTF. CDR3 nucleotides: TGTGCCAGCAGTTTAAGGGAGACAGGGCGCGGTGGCTACACCTTC.

The chain is built from TRBV19 and TRBJ1-5, with 7 nucleotides matching TRBD1. In germline, CDR1 is LNHDA, CDR2 SQIVND (reference sequence). V lost 3 bases to trimming and J lost 0 bases; unmatched junction nucleotides: 2. The length of the CDR3 is 15 residues. The CDR3 loop is CASSIGTVSNQPQHF. CDR3 bases: TGTGCCAGTAGTATCGGGACAGTTAGCAATCAGCCCCAGCATTTT.

The genes are TRBV3-1 (or the pseudogene TRBV3-2) and TRBJ1-4; 9 bases map to TRBD1. The CDR3 loop spans 15 amino acids. Germline lookup yields CDR1 LGHDT and CDR2 YNNKEL (reference sequence). Unmatched junction bases numbered 5, after V lost 1 base and J lost 8 bases. CDR3 region: CASSQAGTGKEKLFF. In DNA, the CDR3 is TGTGCCAGCAGCCAAGCCGGGACAGGGAAGGAAAAACTGTTTTTT.

The rearrangement uses TRBV6-6 and TRBJ1-2, with TRBD1 matching over 7 bases. Per germline, CDR1 MNHNY and CDR2 SVGAGI (reference sequence). Trimming took 5 bases from V and 8 from J; bases not matched to a gene: 5. This CDR3 region has 12 residues. CDR3 coding DNA: TGTGCCAGCAGTGGTCAGGGACAGGGCTACACCTTC. This sequence encodes CASSGQGQGYTF.

The CDR3 coding sequence is TGCAGCGCTAACAAGAACACTGAAGCTTTCTTT. This translates into CSANKNTEAFF. The rearrangement links TRBV29-1 to TRBJ1-1; D ambiguous. Trimming removed 7 bases from V and 1 base from J, with 7 bases in between. The CDR3 runs to 11 residues. CDR1 and CDR2 from the germline V gene are SQVTM and ANQGSEA.

The CDR3 loop reads CASRRGRGEKLFF. The CDR3 bases are TGCGCCAGCAGAAGGGGAAGGGGCGAAAAACTGTTTTTT. The chain has TRBV4-1 and TRBJ1-4, with a possible D match to TRBD1 (5 bases). V was clipped by 6 bases and J by 8 bases, with 13 bases between them. The length of the CDR3 is 13 residues. In germline, CDR1 is MGHRA, CDR2 YSYEKL.

This clone was counted a few times. V and J are TRBV25-1 and TRBJ1-2; TRBD1 matches at 8 bases. Trimming cost V 9 bases and J 4 bases; bases outside gene matches: 13. This CDR3 is built from 15 residues. The V gene's germline CDR1 is MGHDK and CDR2 SYGVNS. The CDR3 nucleotides read TGTGCCAGTGCCGAGCCGGGACAGGCTCGCTATGGCTACACCTTC. This translates into CASAEPGQARYGYTF.

The J gene is TRBJ1-5, the V gene TRBV28; D may be TRBD1 (5 bases). Between the trimmed V and J ends, which lost 8 bases and 3 bases, there was a span of 11 bases. The CDR3 loop spans 13 amino acids. Per the germline V gene, CDR1 is MDHEN and CDR2 is SYDVKM. CDR3: CASARVVNQPQHF. In DNA form, the CDR3 reads TGTGCCAGCGCCAGGGTTGTCAATCAGCCCCAGCATTTT.

The chain has TRBV29-1 and TRBJ1-2; no clear D. Germline values: CDR1 SQVTM, CDR2 ANQGSEA. The CDR3 spans 14 residues. The V gene lost 0 bases and the J gene lost 2 bases, with 10 bases spanning the gap. This CDR3 is CSVEDREQNYGYTF. CDR3 sequence (DNA): TGCAGCGTTGAAGATCGGGAACAGAACTATGGCTACACCTTC.

This sequence joins TRBV7-8 and TRBJ2-7; 7 bases line up with TRBD1. V lost 5 bases and J lost 1; bases outside the gene matches: 8. CDR3 length: 15 amino acids. CDR1 SGHVS and CDR2 FQNEAQ come from the germline V gene. As DNA, the CDR3 is TGTGCCAGCAGCCACACAGGGGTAAGATCCTACGAGCAGTACGTC. It translates to CASSHTGVRSYEQYV.

The chain uses TRBV3-1 (or the pseudogene TRBV3-2) and TRBJ1-2, with 9 bases lining up with TRBD1. Trimming removed 6 bases from V and 6 bases from J; junction bases left unmatched: 8. The CDR3 is made up of 14 amino acids. Germline V lookup: CDR1 LGHDT, CDR2 YNNKEL (reference sequence). The chain's CDR3 is CASRGDRAGHGYTF. The CDR3, as DNA: TGTGCCAGCAGGGGGGACAGGGCCGGCCATGGCTACACCTTC.

This clone appeared many times. The rearrangement links TRBV27 to TRBJ1-1; TRBD1 might be the D (5 bases). Trimming stripped 0 bases from V and 11 bases from J, with 13 bases between. This CDR3 region has 13 residues. Germline V lookup: CDR1 MNHEY, CDR2 SMNVEV (reference sequence). The CDR3 DNA sequence: TGTGCCAGCAGTTTATCCCTTGGGGCGGGGGCTTTCTTT. It yields the protein CASSLSLGAGAFF.

The rearrangement uses TRBV5-4 and TRBJ1-3, with 7 bases fitting TRBD1. Germline V lookup: CDR1 SGHNT, CDR2 YYREEE (reference sequence). The CDR3 is made up of 16 amino acids. The junction had 10 bases not matched to a gene; V was cut back by 4 bases and J by 3 bases. The CDR3 DNA sequence: TGTGCCAGCAGCGCAGGCGCGGGACAGAGTGGAAACACCATATATTTT. Its translation: CASSAGAGQSGNTIYF.

The genes are TRBV5-4 and TRBJ2-7; 7 positions agree with TRBD2. Germline V gives CDR1 SGHNT, CDR2 YYREEE (reference sequence). This CDR3 comprises 11 residues. The V gene end was trimmed by 2 bases and the J gene end by 7 bases; junction bases not matched to a gene: 0. DNA of the CDR3: TGTGCCAGCAGCTTCGGGGGGGAGCAGTACGTC. Its translation is CASSFGGEQYV.

This clone was picked up one time. The chain links TRBV11-2 to TRBJ1-2, with D tentatively TRBD1 (5 bases). The germline V and J ends were trimmed by 4 bases and 9 bases, with 24 bases remaining between them. The CDR3 runs 16 residues. Germline loops: CDR1 SGHAT, CDR2 FQNNGV. The chain's CDR3 is CASSSRLTQGPQSYTF. CDR3 DNA: TGTGCCAGCAGCTCGAGACTCACCCAGGGCCCTCAGAGCTACACCTTC.

This clone occurred a few times. The chain is built from TRBV19 and TRBJ2-1; TRBD1 aligns across 7 bases. The V segment lost 1 base and the J segment 5 bases; nucleotides outside the gene matches: 11. The CDR3 contains 17 residues. CDR1 is LNHDA, CDR2 SQIVND, per germline (reference sequence). The chain's CDR3 is CASSIARRNRGDNEQFF. DNA of the CDR3: TGTGCCAGTAGTATAGCTCGCAGGAACAGGGGAGACAATGAGCAGTTCTTC.